This T cell receptor beta chain emerged from a study of Siglec-9 on CD8 T cells in melanoma. The table came from immunoSEQ multiplex PCR; TCRdb's copy has only in-frame clones and leaves some out. Among around 39,000 clones listed, more than 65% were seen once. The V segment lost 4 bases and the J segment 3 bases; nucleotides outside the gene matches: 3. The CDR3 covers 14 residues. From germline, CDR1 is MGHRA and CDR2 YSYEKL. The sample consisted of Siglec-9- CD8+ T cells sorted from blood. This chain uses TRBV4-1 with TRBJ2-7, with 10 positions matching TRBD1. This receptor was identified in a human donor in good health. CDR3 nucleotides: TGCGCCAGCAGCCCGGGACAGGGGTACTACGAGCAGTACTTC. Translating it yields CASSPGQGYYEQYF.